The clone carrying this TCR beta chain occurred once. These data originate in a study of control samples from healthy donors and cancer patients. Sequenced by immunoSEQ multiplex PCR; TCRdb stores in-frame clones only, minus some. Among about 85,000 clones listed, about 89% were seen once. Per germline, CDR1 MNHEY and CDR2 SMNVEV (reference sequence). V was clipped by 4 bases and J by 8 bases, with 14 bases between them. This CDR3 region has 14 residues. The clonotype was recovered from a woman in her fifties or sixties in good health. The V and J genes are TRBV27 and TRBJ1-4; D is perhaps TRBD1 (5 bases). The sample comprised blood. Here the CDR3 reads CASSSERQGEKLFF. The CDR3 bases are TGTGCCAGCAGTTCCGAGCGCCAGGGAGAAAAACTGTTTTTT.